A selection of T cell receptor beta chains follows, all from one sample in a study of blood T cell repertoires in COVID-19. The data were produced by immunoSEQ multiplex PCR, yet TCRdb's version contains in-frame clones alone and is incomplete. Of about 210,000 clones in the sample, less than 90% are singletons; the top ten hold about 11%. Source material: peripheral blood. These receptor sequences come from a woman of 80 years or more with COVID-19, enrolled during active disease. Both conserved end residues are part of each CDR3. Each record gives: CDR3 protein, CDR3 DNA, D gene, clone size, V gene, J gene, CDR3 length. A D gene is named only where the DNA matches it firmly. Clone size is shown for a subset of rows, as once, few, many or a class of expanded clone.

CASSQDSQRPEAFF,TGTGCCAGCAGCCAAGATAGCCAGAGGCCTGAAGCTTTCTTT,.,.,TRBV3-1/TRBV3-2,TRBJ1-1,14
CASSYGWTDFTEAFF,TGTGCCAGCAGTTACGGGTGGACAGATTTCACTGAAGCTTTCTTT,.,.,TRBV6-5,TRBJ1-1,15
CASSPGLPNTEAFF,TGTGCCAGCAGCCCCGGACTTCCTAACACTGAAGCTTTCTTT,.,.,TRBV11-1,TRBJ1-1,14
CASSPHGEANEKLFF,TGCGCCAGCAGCCCTCACGGGGAGGCTAATGAAAAACTGTTTTTT,.,few,TRBV4-3,TRBJ1-4,15
CASSPGTGGSQPQHF,TGTGCCAGCAGTCCCGGGACAGGGGGGAGTCAGCCCCAGCATTTT,TRBD1,.,TRBV28,TRBJ1-5,15
CASRNDRINSPLHF,TGCGCCAGCAGGAACGACAGGATTAATTCACCCCTCCACTTT,.,few,TRBV10-1,TRBJ1-6,14
CASSRFDTQPQHF,TGTGCCAGCAGCCGATTTGACACGCAGCCCCAGCATTTT,.,.,TRBV3-1/TRBV3-2,TRBJ1-5,13
CASSLYGGPGETQYF,TGTGCCAGCAGCTTGTACGGGGGGCCCGGAGAGACCCAGTACTTC,.,few,TRBV7-9,TRBJ2-5,15
CASSPSVRGNTEAFF,TGTGCCAGCAGCCCATCGGTTCGAGGGAACACTGAAGCTTTCTTT,.,.,TRBV28,TRBJ1-1,15
CASSQDSGATRF,TGTGCCAGCAGCCAAGATAGCGGGGCAACGCGCTTC,.,few,TRBV4-2,TRBJ1-2,12
CASSLREGANVLTF,TGTGCCAGCAGTTTGAGGGAAGGGGCCAACGTCCTGACTTTC,.,few,TRBV2,TRBJ2-6,14
CASSLRGTGGLNTEAFF,TGCGCCAGCAGCTTGAGGGGGACAGGGGGCCTGAACACTGAAGCTTTCTTT,TRBD1,.,TRBV5-1,TRBJ1-1,17
CASSLLGVYNEQFF,TGTGCCAGCAGTTTACTAGGGGTTTACAATGAGCAGTTCTTC,.,.,TRBV27,TRBJ2-1,14
CASSPPTTGNTEAFF,TGTGCCAGCTCACCGCCGACGACAGGGAACACTGAAGCTTTCTTT,.,.,TRBV18,TRBJ1-1,15
CASKEGQASYYGYTF,TGTGCCAGCAAAGAGGGACAGGCGAGCTACTATGGCTACACCTTC,TRBD1,.,TRBV2,TRBJ1-2,15
CASSWTGVRAFF,TGTGCCAGCAGTTGGACGGGGGTTCGAGCTTTCTTT,.,once,TRBV11-2,TRBJ1-1,12
CASTSTGGQETQYF,TGTGCCAGTACCTCGACAGGGGGCCAAGAGACCCAGTACTTC,TRBD1,.,TRBV19,TRBJ2-5,14
CASSESRASQPQHF,TGTGCCAGCAGTGAAAGCAGGGCAAGTCAGCCCCAGCATTTT,.,.,TRBV2,TRBJ1-5,14
CARLADRNTGELFF,TGTGCCAGACTCGCTGACAGGAACACCGGGGAGCTGTTTTTT,.,.,TRBV21-1,TRBJ2-2,14
CASSSSIETQYF,TGTGCCAGCAGTTCTAGCATTGAGACCCAGTACTTC,.,.,TRBV28,TRBJ2-5,12
CASSPNLAGGHYEQYF,TGTGCCAGCAGCCCGAATCTAGCGGGGGGGCACTACGAGCAGTACTTC,TRBD2,.,TRBV7-2,TRBJ2-7,16
CASSPGRQTQYF,TGTGCCAGCAGCCCGGGAAGGCAGACCCAGTACTTC,.,.,TRBV12-3/TRBV12-4,TRBJ2-5,12
CSAPRIDTQYF,TGCAGTGCCCCGAGGATAGATACGCAGTATTTT,.,.,TRBV20-1,TRBJ2-3,11
CASRGAGQGYNEQFF,TGTGCCAGCAGGGGAGCGGGACAGGGATACAATGAGCAGTTCTTC,TRBD1,.,TRBV7-2,TRBJ2-1,15
CASSNRGSGNSPLHF,TGTGCCAGTAGCAACAGGGGGTCGGGTAATTCACCCCTCCACTTT,TRBD1,.,TRBV19,TRBJ1-6,15
CASSSGKSGTGELFF,TGTGCCAGCAGCTCCGGGAAATCGGGCACCGGGGAGCTGTTTTTT,.,.,TRBV5-4,TRBJ2-2,15
CSVDRVGIQYF,TGCAGCGTGGACAGGGTCGGCATTCAGTACTTC,TRBD1,.,TRBV29-1,TRBJ2-4,11
CASSGDRDRAAYEQYF,TGTGCCAGCAGCGGAGACCGGGACAGGGCCGCCTACGAGCAGTACTTC,TRBD1,.,TRBV7-2,TRBJ2-7,16
CASSISDSGVYNEKLFF,TGTGCCAGTAGTATAAGTGACAGCGGGGTTTATAATGAAAAACTGTTTTTT,.,.,TRBV19,TRBJ1-4,17
CASSLGGSADRTYGYTF,TGTGCCAGCAGCTTGGGGGGTTCGGCGGACAGGACTTATGGCTACACCTTC,TRBD1,.,TRBV5-6,TRBJ1-2,17
CSASRGGNYEQYF,TGCAGTGCTAGTCGGGGGGGCAACTACGAGCAGTACTTC,TRBD2,.,TRBV20-1,TRBJ2-7,13
CASSIAVDRNGYTF,TGTGCCAGTAGTATCGCCGTCGACAGGAATGGCTACACCTTC,.,.,TRBV19,TRBJ1-2,14
CASSQSQGGTYEQYF,TGTGCCAGCAGCCAGTCCCAGGGAGGAACCTACGAGCAGTACTTC,.,.,TRBV7-2,TRBJ2-7,15
CATSDSQQETQYF,TGTGCCACCAGTGACAGTCAACAAGAGACCCAGTACTTC,.,.,TRBV24-1,TRBJ2-5,13
CAISETFEHRGLEFNQPQHF,TGTGCCATCAGTGAGACGTTCGAACATCGAGGGTTGGAGTTCAATCAGCCCCAGCATTTT,.,.,TRBV10-3,TRBJ1-5,20
CAWSGIGSNQPQHF,TGTGCCTGGTCAGGGATTGGAAGCAATCAGCCCCAGCATTTT,.,.,TRBV30,TRBJ1-5,14
CASSERAGVVTGELFF,TGTGCCAGCAGTGAGAGAGCGGGGGTAGTCACCGGGGAGCTGTTTTTT,TRBD2,.,TRBV6-1,TRBJ2-2,16
CASSQARGNQPQHF,TGTGCCAGCAGCCAGGCCAGGGGCAATCAGCCCCAGCATTTT,.,.,TRBV3-1/TRBV3-2,TRBJ1-5,14
CASSLGDKSTEAFF,TGTGCCAGCAGCTTAGGAGATAAGAGCACTGAAGCTTTCTTT,.,.,TRBV7-9,TRBJ1-1,14
CASSRDSSSGNTIYF,TGTGCCAGCAGCCGCGACAGCAGCTCTGGAAACACCATATATTTT,.,once,TRBV9,TRBJ1-3,15
CASSSAGQPYNSPLHF,TGTGCCAGCAGTTCGGCAGGGCAGCCTTATAATTCACCCCTCCACTTT,.,.,TRBV5-6,TRBJ1-6,16
CAWTGSAYNEQFF,TGTGCCTGGACGGGTTCAGCCTACAATGAGCAGTTCTTC,.,.,TRBV30,TRBJ2-1,13
CASSDPDGTGVNPLHF,TGTGCCAGCAGTGACCCTGACGGGACAGGGGTAAATCCCCTCCACTTT,TRBD1,once,TRBV25-1,TRBJ1-6,16
CAVTGTVTYNEQFF,TGTGCCGTCACCGGGACAGTCACCTACAATGAGCAGTTCTTC,TRBD1,.,TRBV10-3,TRBJ2-1,14
CASSLRTGLGGTEAFF,TGTGCCAGCAGTTTGCGTACAGGGTTAGGTGGGACTGAAGCTTTCTTT,.,few,TRBV27,TRBJ1-1,16
CASSPTSGTKSTDTQYF,TGTGCCAGCAGTCCTACATCCGGGACTAAAAGCACAGATACGCAGTATTTT,TRBD2,.,TRBV27,TRBJ2-3,17
CASRPLTGGKEQYF,TGTGCCAGCAGGCCCCTAACAGGGGGTAAAGAGCAGTACTTC,TRBD1,.,TRBV6-5,TRBJ2-7,14
CASSEQGTNEKLFF,TGTGCCAGCAGCGAACAGGGGACAAATGAAAAACTGTTTTTT,TRBD1,.,TRBV7-8,TRBJ1-4,14
CASSLKGQGNHGYTF,TGTGCCAGCAGTTTAAAAGGGCAGGGCAATCATGGCTACACCTTC,.,once,TRBV28,TRBJ1-2,15
CASSVGIGTGNTEAFF,TGTGCCAGCAGCGTAGGGATTGGGACAGGGAACACTGAAGCTTTCTTT,TRBD1,.,TRBV9,TRBJ1-1,16
CASSSAKGQQDVLTF,TGTGCCAGCAGTTCCGCAAAAGGACAGCAAGACGTCCTGACTTTC,.,.,TRBV6-2/TRBV6-3,TRBJ2-6,15
CASIAGNYNEQFF,TGTGCCAGCATTGCGGGGAACTACAATGAGCAGTTCTTC,.,.,TRBV6-5,TRBJ2-1,13
CASSLLGRDYGNEKLFF,TGTGCCAGCAGCTTACTGGGCCGGGACTATGGGAATGAAAAACTGTTTTTT,.,.,TRBV11-2,TRBJ1-4,17